This TCR beta chain derives from a study of long-term antiretroviral therapy in people with HIV. Study observations and caveats: HIV repertoires spanned narrower CDR3 length ranges than controls.

The CDR3 sequence is 15 residues long. V gave up 0 bases and J gave up 4 bases; unmatched junction bases: 5. CDR1 SGDLS and CDR2 YYNGEE come from the germline V gene. immunoSEQ v3.0 was run at survey level. Produced via immunoSEQ multiplex PCR; TCRdb's table is partial and in-frame only. The sample gives 15,000 to 20,000 clones, approximately 95% of which show up once; roughly 1.3% is in the top ten. As to this clone: What it binds is unknown.

Sequencing used unsorted PBMCs, obtained approximately 11 years after starting antiretroviral therapy. The chain recombines TRBV9 with TRBJ2-5, with TRBD1 matching over 8 bases. The source of this sequence is a man younger than 45 with HIV. DNA of the CDR3: TGTGCCAGCAGCGTAGGCGGGACAGGTTTAGAGACCCAGTACTTC. Translation: CASSVGGTGLETQYF.